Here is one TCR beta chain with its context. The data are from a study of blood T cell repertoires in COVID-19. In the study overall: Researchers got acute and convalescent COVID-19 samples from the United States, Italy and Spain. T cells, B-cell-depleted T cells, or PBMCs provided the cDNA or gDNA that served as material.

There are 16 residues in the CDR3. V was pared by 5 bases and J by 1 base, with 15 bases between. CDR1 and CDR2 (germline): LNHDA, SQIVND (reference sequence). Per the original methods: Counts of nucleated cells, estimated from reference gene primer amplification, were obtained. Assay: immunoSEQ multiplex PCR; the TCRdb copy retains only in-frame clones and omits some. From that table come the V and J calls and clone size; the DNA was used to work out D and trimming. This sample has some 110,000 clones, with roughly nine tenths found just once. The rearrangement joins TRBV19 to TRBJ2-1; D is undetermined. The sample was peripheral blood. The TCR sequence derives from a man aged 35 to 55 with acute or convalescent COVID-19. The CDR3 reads CASSPLLAESYNEQFF. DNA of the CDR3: TGTGCCAGTAGTCCCCTCTTGGCGGAGTCCTACAATGAGCAGTTCTTC. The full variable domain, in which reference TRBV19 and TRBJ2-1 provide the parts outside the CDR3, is DGGITQSPKYLFRKEGQNVTLSCEQNLNHDAMYWYRQDPGQGLRLIYYSQIVNDFQKGDIAEGYSVSREKKESFPLTVTSAQKNPTAFYLCASSPLLAESYNEQFFGPGTRLTVL.